The present entry profiles one T cell receptor beta chain with its context. Methods used by the authors: Researchers report that nucleated cell counts were estimated from reference gene primer amplification. Some clones are missing from TCRdb's copy, which holds only in-frame ones; the method was immunoSEQ multiplex PCR. D and trimming come from the DNA, and the V and J calls and clone size come from that table. The table lists about 58,000 clones, 60% to 85% of them singletons, with under 5% in the top ten. This record belongs to a study of blood T cell repertoires in COVID-19. Study at large: The United States, Italy and Spain provided the acute and convalescent COVID-19 samples. PBMCs, B-cell-depleted T cells, or T cells were the source of the cDNA or gDNA that made up the material.

CDR3 size: 15 residues. The J segment lost 7 bases and the V segment lost 7 bases, leaving 9 bases of the junction unmatched. The germline CDR1 and CDR2 sequences are LNHDA and SQIVND (reference sequence). The specimen was peripheral blood. The sequence derives from a human donor in a cohort sampled during active COVID-19. The chain employs TRBV19 and TRBJ2-3, with TRBD2 matching over 12 bases. CDR3 in amino acids: CASKSTSGGPYTQYF. Here the CDR3 DNA reads TGTGCCAGTAAGTCCACTAGCGGGGGGCCGTATACGCAGTATTTT.